This T cell receptor (beta chain) was found in a study of vaccination and CD4 T cells after COVID-19. About the research overall: By nasal swab PCR, the convalescent patients were SARS-CoV-2 positive, with several mild cases and one severe. Cultures acting as controls obtained a CEFX pool, an HIV-1 Nef pool, or no peptide.

The Oncomine TCR Beta short-read assay was applied to DNA of cultured CD4+ T cells. TCRdb recomputed calls from the PCR reads with MiXCR, one row per CDR3 protein. The profile covers about 15,000 distinct CDR3 sequences, with just under 45% appearing a single time and roughly 8.1% taken by the ten largest. The germline V gene has CDR1 LNHDA and CDR2 SQIVND (reference sequence). This CDR3 has 11 amino acids. Sample treatment: roughly ten-day PBMC culture with coronavirus spike peptide pools or control peptides (ViraFEST assay). Days 3 and 7 saw half the medium swapped for fresh IL-2 medium. Of note for this clonotype: Its antigen is as yet unknown.

The chain uses TRBV19 and TRBJ2-2, with 8 nucleotides matching TRBD1. Sequencing was done on a sample of CD4+ T cells from blood, cultured in vitro. The sequence was collected from a human donor who had recovered from COVID-19. CDR3 nucleotides: TGTGTCTCAGGGGGCGTCGGGGAGCTGTTTTTT. It codes for CVSGGVGELFF.